Included here is one T cell receptor (beta chain) sequence, with context. This clone's antigen is unknown. Per-base quality was not reported, and no clone a single base away is much larger than it. The data derive from a study of cytomegalovirus exposure and HLA in healthy donors (dated 2017 in TCRdb). The study in broad terms: An earlier analysis of approximately 590 of the donors reported 250 to 300 Gb of sequence data and some 120 million unique TCR beta sequences from about 180 million T cells. Approximately 330 gigabases of sequencing data and 70 million to 100 million unique TCR sequences made up an early release that covered approximately 700 HLA-typed donors. Of the 398 genotyped donors, about 80% fell in the genetic ancestry cluster associated with self-reported Caucasian donors. The study aimed to test whether signatures of past pathogen exposure could be identified by cataloging public T cell receptors. The T cell repertoires of 550 to 850 subjects were profiled by immunosequencing and related to cytomegalovirus serostatus. A separate validation cohort of 90 to 150 different subjects was used in addition to the 666-subject first cohort. To predict cytomegalovirus infection status, the study combined high-throughput TCR immunosequencing, statistical association of individual TCRs with disease status, and machine learning. A later analysis re-analyzed previously published TCR beta repertoires from several hundred donors and added high-resolution HLA genotyping to study TCR occurrence patterns. In the later analysis, no new phenotypic data were used to find candidate immune exposures; instead, reliance was placed on TCR beta sequences and their occurrence across donors. An earlier analysis of 587 of the donors used high-throughput TCR beta sequencing to judge whether each TCR beta V gene segment behaved as functional or pseudogenic. Donor age, sex, ethnicity and CMV serostatus were compiled alongside the repertoire data. A later genetic analysis took genome-wide SNP genotypes for about 55% of the roughly 700 donors and used that subset as a discovery cohort. Every repertoire in the discovery cohort had been generated on one and the same sequencing platform. Class I and class II HLA loci were covered by the typing at four-digit resolution. Typing coverage differed by locus: A, B, C, DRB1 and DQB1 were typed in roughly 620-640 donors, DQA1 in about 550, DPA1 in 606, and DPB1 in just under 490. Five DR-DQ haplotypes were handled as single units for association and clustering because linkage in the cohort was strong. Among 398 genotyped donors of the cohort, an average of approximately 230,000 unique TCR beta nucleotide sequences were sequenced per donor, around 20% of them non-productive. The research as a whole found: The only immune exposure information available for the cohort was CMV serostatus. Sequencing depth was assumed to be roughly uniform across donors in the presence/absence analyses, though that assumption may not hold. A later analysis found that TCR association rates varied across HLA loci, with DRB1 alleles showing the most associated TCRs and HLA-C alleles the fewest. V-gene and J-gene trimming of TCR beta chains was associated with a missense DCLRE1C variant in a later genetic analysis, and the association was replicated in an independent cohort. Because HLA typing was unavailable for some donors at each locus, only the typed subset was used in association tests. Some IMGT-functional V segments, including TRBV6-2 and TRBV6-3, could not be distinguished by the 87-base-pair reads and were therefore excluded. A group of highly shared sequence variants was considered likely to be a technical artifact of the sequencing pipeline. Because counts were too low, seventeen rarely observed V segments, including chromosome 9 orphons, were excluded from the earlier analysis of around 640 of the donors. A later analysis reported that several top co-occurrence clusters appeared linked to parvovirus B19, influenza, CMV and Epstein-Barr virus. According to the authors, the approach could potentially be generalized to other disease states and immunological phenotypes. Only TCR beta chains were sequenced in this cohort, and the absence of alpha or paired-chain data limited detectable features. In vitro tests confirmed that three of the cytomegalovirus-associated TCR beta chains recognize cytomegalovirus antigens. Specific HLA alleles were associated with over 15,000 TCR beta sequences at a false discovery rate of 0.05 in a later analysis. Linkage disequilibrium might explain the correlated functional status among segregating V segments, but an unknown experimental factor could not be excluded. A further reported finding was that TCR beta sequences accurately predicted the HLA-A and HLA-B alleles for most subjects in the first cohort. Assigning TCR associations to individual alleles was difficult when HLA alleles, especially DR and DQ, strongly co-occurred. A total of 164 TCR beta chains were listed by the study as associated with cytomegalovirus. A later analysis found that most CMV-associated TCR beta chains appeared HLA-restricted, with HLA associations seemingly driven largely by CMV exposure. The classifier was reported to diagnose cytomegalovirus status with high specificity and sensitivity in both the original and validation cohorts. Compared with the roughly 700-donor mean, donors in an Asian-associated ancestry cluster had fewer N-insertions in productive TCRs, according to a later genetic analysis. An earlier analysis of some 560 of the donors showed that most TCR beta V segments appeared in productive rearrangements either about 87% or about 30% of the time, which broadly matched IMGT annotations. A later analysis found that HLA-associated TCR beta chains were more clonally expanded and had lower generation probabilities than equally common non-associated chains. Most TCR sequences were seen in very few donors, while some public TCRs were found in many individuals.

The cohort was made up of roughly 670 healthy bone marrow donors. At the time of sampling, all cohort members were nominally healthy, though unrecorded immune exposures were likely present. The donor tested CMV seropositive, placing the donor among the roughly 270 seropositive members of the cohort. A peripheral blood sample was collected from each donor, and TCR beta sequencing was performed on peripheral blood mononuclear cells. Genomic DNA was extracted from the blood cell samples with the Qiagen DNeasy Blood Extraction Kit. From its cysteine to its phenylalanine, the CDR3 spans 15 amino acids. The retained sequence is limited to the CDR3, 45 bases, with the frame set at the first base. V loses 4 bases at its end and J loses 2 bases; junction bases beyond the gene matches: 7. CDR1 and CDR2 are drawn from the germline V gene: SQVTM, ANQGSEA. The library was built by means of the immunoSEQ multiplex PCR assay. For the multiplex PCR, a mixture combining 60 forward primers for TCR Vbeta segments and 13 reverse primers for TCR Jbeta segments was used. The CDR3 region of rearranged TCR beta genes was amplified from genomic DNA with a multiplex PCR assay. On the Illumina HiSeq System, the amplified TCR beta libraries were sequenced as 87-base-pair reads. In the authors' own workflow: Across the 700 or so repertoires, a later analysis counted 75 million to 90 million unique TCR beta chains, roughly 11 million of which were shared by at least two donors. To remove PCR and sequencing errors, raw reads were error-corrected and collapsed into unique sequences using a nearest-neighbor algorithm that merged closely related sequences. Alignment of CDR3 sequences to IMGT reference sequences was used to assign V, D and J gene segments. For a sequence to be retained, at least a six-nucleotide match to both a V gene segment and a J gene segment was required. Rearrangements were called productive when the CDR3 lacked stop codons and stayed in frame with V and J; all others were non-productive. CDR3 was defined by IMGT convention, running from the second conserved V-encoded cysteine to the conserved J-encoded phenylalanine. The earlier analysis of more than 450 of the donors excluded sequences that lacked an unambiguous match to a single V gene segment. In an earlier analysis of some 590 of the donors, a V segment was called functional when productive rearrangements were above 56.7%, and segregating when the standard deviation between donors exceeded 5%. A statistical classification framework was developed to diagnose cytomegalovirus status using the catalog of TCR beta chain sequences. A later analysis assigned V and J genes by comparing TCR nucleotide sequences with IMGT/GENE-DB human TR gene sequences. A later analysis assigned CDR3 sequences and most-parsimonious VDJ recombination scenarios with the TCRdist pipeline. In a later analysis, each TCR beta chain was defined by its CDR3 amino acid sequence together with its V-gene family, and reads without a unique V-gene family were excluded. In a later analysis, 450 to 600 highly shared, low-generation-probability nucleotide sequences were removed to address suspected cross-contamination and a sequencing artifact. In a later analysis, a clonal expansion index was calculated for each public chain from normalized within-repertoire ranks of inferred template counts. Generation probabilities in a later analysis came from a VDJ recombination model fitted to out-of-frame rearrangements, and those results were checked against IGoR. A later analysis scored TCR-TCR, TCR-HLA and TCR-CMV co-occurrence with hypergeometric tests, applying a repertoire-size bias correction to TCR pairs. False discovery rates were estimated in a later analysis by permuting HLA or CMV assignments 20 times. In a later analysis, co-occurring TCRs were grouped with DBSCAN, and TCRdist sequence similarity was added when clustering was performed within HLA-allele-positive subsets. Repertoires with fewer than 30,000 or more than 120,000 public chains, plus five repertoires with anomalous nucleotide sharing, were excluded from co-occurrence clustering. Entries here come from immuneACCESS through TCRdb and include only in-frame sequences with V and J called. Some clones fail to appear in such tables; in the studies checked, an unresolved V gene covers under half of the shortfall, and the cause of the remainder is unknown. That table gives V, J and clone size, and the DNA gave D and trimming. The sample table holds 150,000 or so clones, of which roughly 80% were seen once. Together, the top ten hold 8.5% of the sample.

The rearrangement joined TRBV29-1 to TRBJ2-4; the junction holds 8 bases that match TRBD1. The origin of this receptor is a male donor in good health and CMV-seropositive. Sequencing input: PBMCs. The CDR3 amino acid sequence is: CSVVTAGGPKNIQYF. The sequence in DNA is TGCAGCGTTGTTACGGCAGGGGGCCCCAAAAACATTCAGTACTTC.